Listed below are T cell receptor beta chains from one sample, sequenced in a study of OX40 agonist ivuxolimab in advanced cancers. Sequenced by immunoSEQ multiplex PCR; TCRdb stores in-frame clones only, minus some. Of more than 100,000 clones listed, approximately 94% are singletons. The sample consisted of CD4+ or CD8+ T cells sorted from blood, taken in a trial of the OX40 agonist ivuxolimab. These receptors all come from an adult with an advanced solid tumor such as melanoma, head and neck, liver or kidney cancer. CDR3s include the opening cysteine and the closing phenylalanine or tryptophan. Fields, in order: clone size, V gene, J gene, D gene, CDR3 DNA, CDR3 protein. D genes are given only for firm matches. Some rows have no size entry. The others give once, few or many, or a class for an expanded clone.

>-|TRBV9|TRBJ2-7|TRBD2
TGTGCCAGCAGCGTGGGAGCGGGAGTCTACGAGCAGTACTTC
CASSVGAGVYEQYF
>-|TRBV27|TRBJ1-1|TRBD1
TGTGCCAGCAGTTTAAGATCTTCGTCAGGGGGTGGGACTGAAGCTTTCTTT
CASSLRSSSGGGTEAFF
>-|TRBV2|TRBJ1-2|TRBD1
TGTGCCAGCAGCAAGGGACAGGGAGGGAACTATGGCTACACCTTC
CASSKGQGGNYGYTF
>once|TRBV7-9|TRBJ1-3|TRBD1
TGTGCCAGCAGCTCCTTGGGGGACAGGGGGAACACCATATATTTT
CASSSLGDRGNTIYF
>-|TRBV7-9|TRBJ1-4|-
TGTGCCAGCAGCCTAACATTAGGCCCCTTCAGATCGAAAAAACTGTTTTTT
CASSLTLGPFRSKKLFF
>-|TRBV7-7|TRBJ2-5|TRBD1
TGTGCCAGCAGCTTAGGGTACAGGGGAGAGACCCAGTACTTC
CASSLGYRGETQYF
>once|TRBV5-8|TRBJ1-2|TRBD1
TGTGCCAGCAGCTTGGTCGGGGGGACAGGGATGATCTATGGCTACACCTTC
CASSLVGGTGMIYGYTF
>-|TRBV21-1|TRBJ2-7|-
TGTGCCAGCAGCCCTCAGACAGGGGGCGCCTACGAGCAGTACTTC
CASSPQTGGAYEQYF
>-|TRBV7-2|TRBJ1-3|-
TGTGCCAGCAGCTTAGTTTTAGGGTCTGGAAACACCATATATTTT
CASSLVLGSGNTIYF
>-|TRBV5-4|TRBJ2-3|-
TGTGCCAGCAGCCGACGGGACTGGGATACGCAGTATTTT
CASSRRDWDTQYF
>-|TRBV10-3|TRBJ2-3|-
TGTGCCATCAGTGGCGCTCAAGATACGCAGTATTTT
CAISGAQDTQYF
>-|TRBV11-2|TRBJ2-7|-
TGTGCCAGCAGCTTACCCAGGGGTCACTCCTACGAGCAGTACTTC
CASSLPRGHSYEQYF
>-|TRBV5-1|TRBJ1-1|-
TGCGCCAGCAGCTTGGCAAGGAACACTGAAGCTTTCTTT
CASSLARNTEAFF
>-|TRBV5-1|TRBJ2-5|-
TGCACCAGCCGGCTCCCCGGGACACCCCAAGAGACCCAGTACTTC
CTSRLPGTPQETQYF
>-|TRBV6-1|TRBJ2-7|TRBD1
TGTGCCAGCAGTGCTCAGGGGGCGCAAGGCGGCGAGCAGTACTTC
CASSAQGAQGGEQYF
>once|TRBV6-6|TRBJ1-2|TRBD1
TGTGCCACGTGGACAGGGGGCCTTGGCTACACCTTC
CATWTGGLGYTF
>-|TRBV11-3|TRBJ2-1|-
TGTGCCAGCAGCTTAGGACAGTACAATGAGCAGTTCTTC
CASSLGQYNEQFF
>-|TRBV25-1|TRBJ2-7|-
TGTGCCAGCAGTGAATATCATTCGGACGAGCAGTACTTC
CASSEYHSDEQYF
>-|TRBV7-2|TRBJ2-1|TRBD2
TGTGCCAGCAGCTTAAGCGGGAGCACCAATGAGCAGTTCTTC
CASSLSGSTNEQFF
>-|TRBV7-6|TRBJ2-3|-
TGTGCCAGCAGCTTGCTTCGCACAGATACGCAGTATTTT
CASSLLRTDTQYF
>-|TRBV6-5|TRBJ2-7|-
TGTGCCAGCAGTACTCCCGGGGCTCGCCGCGAGCAGTACTTC
CASSTPGARREQYF
>-|TRBV28|TRBJ2-7|TRBD1
TGTGCCAGCAACCGACAGGGTTCAGTTCCCTACGAGCAGTACTTC
CASNRQGSVPYEQYF
>-|TRBV6-1|TRBJ2-2|-
TGTGCCAGCAGTGTGGGGGGGGGCGGAACCGGGGAGCTGTTTTTT
CASSVGGGGTGELFF
>-|TRBV9|TRBJ1-1|-
TGTGCCAGCAGCGTAGAGGCGAAGAACACTGAAGCTTTCTTT
CASSVEAKNTEAFF
>-|TRBV11-2|TRBJ2-1|TRBD1
TGTGCCAGCAGCTTAGGGTACCAGGGGGACCCTTGGAATGAGCAGTTCTTC
CASSLGYQGDPWNEQFF
>-|TRBV19|TRBJ2-7|TRBD2
TGTGCCAGTAGGGTGACTAGCGGGGGTCCTTACGAGCAGTACTTC
CASRVTSGGPYEQYF
>-|TRBV27|TRBJ2-5|TRBD1
TGTGCCAGCAGGACCCTTGGGACAGGGGGGGAGACCCAGTACTTC
CASRTLGTGGETQYF
>-|TRBV11-2|TRBJ1-2|TRBD1
TGTGCCAGCAGCTTGGGCAGGGGGGCAGGCTACACCTTC
CASSLGRGAGYTF
>-|TRBV7-2|TRBJ1-1|TRBD1
TGTGCCAGCAGTCCGAAGACAGGGGGCCATGAAGCTTTCTTT
CASSPKTGGHEAFF
>-|TRBV6-1|TRBJ1-5|-
TGTGCCAGCAGTGAAGAAACAGGGCGGCGGCAGCCCCAGCATTTT
CASSEETGRRQPQHF
>-|TRBV10-2|TRBJ2-2|TRBD1
TGCGCCAGCAGTGAGGCCAGGGGGTACACCGGGGAGCTGTTTTTT
CASSEARGYTGELFF
>-|TRBV6-5|TRBJ2-7|-
TGTGCCAGCAGTTACTCGACGTGGGACACCCAATTTCAGTACTTC
CASSYSTWDTQFQYF
>-|TRBV18|TRBJ1-5|-
TGTGCCAGCTCACCCGATAGCAATCAGCCCCAGCATTTT
CASSPDSNQPQHF
>-|TRBV4-2|TRBJ2-1|TRBD2
TGTGCCAGCAGCGGACTAGCGGGAGGGACCTACAATGAGCAGTTCTTC
CASSGLAGGTYNEQFF
>-|TRBV6-6|TRBJ2-1|-
TGTGCCAGCAGTTACCCCTCCGGGGGACTCCATGAGCAGTTCTTC
CASSYPSGGLHEQFF
>once|TRBV20-1|TRBJ2-5|-
TGCAGTGCTTTCATGGAGACCCAGTACTTC
CSAFMETQYF
>-|TRBV28|TRBJ2-7|TRBD1
TGTGCCAGCACCATGGGGGACAGGGGACGTTACGAGCAGTACTTC
CASTMGDRGRYEQYF
>-|TRBV6-1|TRBJ2-7|-
TGTGCCAGCAGTGAAGGCAGGGTTCGGTCCTACGAGCAGTACTTC
CASSEGRVRSYEQYF
>-|TRBV11-2|TRBJ1-3|TRBD1
TGTGCCAGCAGCTTGGCAGGCGGACAGGGGTACGGAAACACCATATATTTT
CASSLAGGQGYGNTIYF
>-|TRBV29-1|TRBJ1-1|-
TGCAGCGCTCAGACGGCGAACACTGAAGCTTTCTTT
CSAQTANTEAFF
>-|TRBV27|TRBJ2-2|TRBD2
TGTGCCAGCAGTTTAGGCCTAGCGGGGGGGCGAAACACCGGGGAGCTGTTTTTT
CASSLGLAGGRNTGELFF
>-|TRBV6-5|TRBJ1-2|-
TGTGCCAGCACCCGAGACGGACGGCGATACACCTTC
CASTRDGRRYTF
>-|TRBV4-3|TRBJ2-1|-
TGCGCCAGCAGCCAAGAGGGGGTCTCCCGTCAGTTCTTC
CASSQEGVSRQFF
>-|TRBV6-5|TRBJ1-1|-
TGTGCCAGTACTGATCCCAAGGGCACTGAAGCTTTCTTT
CASTDPKGTEAFF
>-|TRBV5-4|TRBJ1-4|-
TGTGCCAGCAGCTTTAGGACAGCTAATGAAAAACTGTTTTTT
CASSFRTANEKLFF